One and the same sample provided the 18 T cell receptor beta chains below, sequenced in a study of shared T cell receptors in the human thymus (dated by TCRdb to the early 2020s). Libraries were constructed by the immunoSEQ multiplex PCR assay. This immuneACCESS table, as held by TCRdb, lists in-frame sequences with V and J called but not all clones. Of the missing ones, under half trace to an unresolved V gene in checked studies; the others have no known cause. The sample table shows hundreds of thousands of clones, and 85% to 90% are seen once. Clones ranked in the top ten supply over 0.008% of the sample. The data also belong to a second study, concerning human thymus T cells.

Sequenced sample: thymocytes. The receptor source for this set is a boy under three years old with a congenital heart defect. Donor details come from another sample of the same person, matched by shared clones.

This clone was found once. The rearrangement links TRBV10-3 to TRBJ2-7, with D maybe TRBD2 (6 bases). Deletions cut 0 bases from V and 5 bases from J, with 38 bases between. The CDR3 has 23 amino acids. Germline V gene data show CDR1 as ENHRY and CDR2 as SYGVKD. The CDR3 bases are TGTGCCATCAGTGAGTCCTATTATACCGCGGCGCAGTCGTGGGACGGGAGAGGCGACGAGCAGTACTTC. Translated, it gives CAISESYYTAAQSWDGRGDEQYF.

V and J are TRBV30 and TRBJ1-1, with D possibly TRBD1 on 6 matching bases. Germline CDR1 reads GTSNPN; CDR2 reads SVGIG (reference sequence). With 4 bases removed from V and 6 bases from J, the gap between germline ends came to 12 bases. The CDR3 length is 12 residues. CDR3 loop: CAWMGGGAEAFF. In DNA, the CDR3 is TGTGCCTGGATGGGGGGGGGCGCTGAAGCTTTCTTT.

This chain joins TRBV19 and TRBJ2-7; a weak D match, TRBD2 (5 bases). In germline, CDR1 is LNHDA, CDR2 SQIVND (reference sequence). V lost 3 bases to trimming and J lost 2 bases, with 14 bases between them. The CDR3 consists of 15 residues. The CDR3 DNA follows: TGTGCCAGTAGTATTAGGGCCGGACTTCCCTACGAGCAGTACTTC. Residues: CASSIRAGLPYEQYF.

The chain joins TRBV5-1 to TRBJ2-3; 8 nucleotides align to TRBD1. CDR3 size: 18 residues. V trimming: 0 bases; J trimming: 2 bases; junction bases outside the gene matches: 11. The germline V gene encodes CDR1 SGHRS and CDR2 YFSETQ. Here the CDR3 reads CASSLVARGRWITDTQYF. The CDR3 DNA follows: TGCGCCAGCAGCTTGGTCGCCAGGGGGCGATGGATCACAGATACGCAGTATTTT.

This chain links TRBV15 with TRBJ2-3; 13 bases align to TRBD2. The junction had 5 bases not matched to a gene; V was cut back by 1 base and J by 4 bases. The CDR3 is made up of 17 amino acids. Looked up from germline, CDR1 is LNHNV and CDR2 is YYDKDF (reference sequence). The CDR3 region is CATSRAFGLAGADTQYF. The CDR3 DNA sequence: TGTGCCACCAGCAGAGCGTTCGGACTAGCGGGAGCAGATACGCAGTATTTT.

The chain links TRBV9 to TRBJ1-1, with TRBD1 matching over 11 bases. This CDR3 is 15 amino acids long. The V gene end was trimmed by 0 bases and the J gene end by 6 bases; junction bases not matched to a gene: 4. Germline CDR1 and CDR2: SGDLS and YYNGEE. The CDR3 bases are TGTGCCAGCAGCGTAGCAGGACAGGGGGCCGCTGAAGCTTTCTTT. Encoded protein: CASSVAGQGAAEAFF.

The chain uses TRBV27 and TRBJ2-7, with D perhaps TRBD2 (5 bases). Trimming took 3 bases from V and 3 from J, leaving 9 bases between them. CDR1 is MNHEY and CDR2 is SMNVEV in the germline V gene (reference sequence). The CDR3 runs 13 residues. DNA for the CDR3: TGTGCCAGCAGTTTCGTACGGGGCTACGAGCAGTACTTC. Encoded protein: CASSFVRGYEQYF.

The V call is TRBV12-5, the J call TRBJ1-1; perhaps TRBD1 as D (6 bases). CDR3 length: 14 amino acids. V gave up 5 bases and J gave up 3 bases, with 13 bases separating them. Germline assignment: CDR1 LGHNT and CDR2 FRNRAP. The CDR3 nucleotides read TGTGCTAGTGGTCCGCCGTCAGGGGACACTGAAGCTTTCTTT. It specifies CASGPPSGDTEAFF.

The chain combines TRBV30 with TRBJ1-3, with D perhaps matching TRBD1 (6 bases). Germline CDR1 reads GTSNPN; CDR2 reads SVGIG (reference sequence). The CDR3 has 13 amino acids. V was shortened by 3 bases and J by 1 base, with 7 bases between the two germline ends. Here the CDR3 reads CAWSGQSGNTIYF. In DNA, the CDR3 is TGTGCCTGGAGCGGACAGTCTGGAAACACCATATATTTT.

The chain joins TRBV4-3 to TRBJ2-7; TRBD2 matches 8 bases. The CDR3 extends over 20 amino acids. Germline V gene sequence: CDR1 LGHNA, CDR2 YSLEER. J lost 0 bases, V lost 0 bases, and 16 bases had no gene match. CDR3 amino acids: CASSQDRGRGGGRISYEQYF. As DNA, the CDR3 is TGCGCCAGCAGCCAAGATAGGGGGAGGGGCGGGGGGCGAATCTCCTACGAGCAGTACTTC.

This clone was seen a handful of times. The chain is built from TRBV4-3 and TRBJ2-7; TRBD2 aligns across 10 bases. V lost 4 bases to trimming and J lost 4 bases; unmatched junction nucleotides: 13. The CDR3 contains 17 residues. Germline assignment: CDR1 LGHNA and CDR2 YSLEER. This chain's CDR3 is CASSPSLGTSGKYEQYF. The CDR3 coding sequence is TGCGCCAGCAGCCCCTCTCTCGGAACTAGCGGGAAGTACGAGCAGTACTTC.

The J gene is TRBJ2-3, the V gene TRBV27, with D hard to call. CDR1 and CDR2 from the germline V gene are MNHEY and SMNVEV (reference sequence). Trimming pared 0 bases from V and 0 bases from J, leaving 7 bases between. The length of the CDR3 is 15 residues. In DNA form, the CDR3 reads TGTGCCAGCAGTTTATCGAACTGTAGCACAGATACGCAGTATTTT. Amino acid sequence: CASSLSNCSTDTQYF.

This clone was observed a few times. V usage is TRBV2 and J usage is TRBJ2-7, with 11 bases fitting TRBD2. Trimming removed 0 bases from V and 1 base from J; junction bases left unmatched: 17. The CDR3 length is 21 residues. Germline CDR1 reads SNHLY; CDR2 reads FYNNEI. CDR3 residues: CASSEAFFLGASGRPSYEQYF. DNA for the CDR3: TGTGCCAGCAGTGAAGCTTTCTTCCTTGGTGCTAGCGGGAGGCCATCCTACGAGCAGTACTTC.

This clone appeared a few times. This chain links TRBV19 with TRBJ2-1; 8 bases are shared with TRBD1. The CDR3 length is 13 residues. V gave up 5 bases and J gave up 8 bases; unmatched junction bases: 5. Germline CDR1 LNHDA, CDR2 SQIVND (reference sequence). The CDR3 loop reads CASSRTGSDEQFF. As DNA, the CDR3 is TGTGCCAGTAGTCGGACAGGGTCGGATGAGCAGTTCTTC.

The chain recombines TRBV19 with TRBJ2-1; 8 bases are shared with TRBD2. In germline, CDR1 is LNHDA, CDR2 SQIVND (reference sequence). With V trimmed by 6 bases and J by 2 bases, 6 bases remained unmatched. CDR3 length: 15 amino acids. The CDR3 DNA follows: TGTGCCAGTAGCGCCGCGGGAGGCACCTACAATGAGCAGTTCTTC. This encodes CASSAAGGTYNEQFF.

The rearrangement uses TRBV5-5 and TRBJ1-5; perhaps TRBD1 as D (6 bases). Germline V gene lookup returns CDR1 SGHKS and CDR2 YYEKEE (reference sequence). The CDR3 loop spans 15 amino acids. Trimming took 3 bases from V and 3 from J, leaving 13 bases between them. CDR3 in DNA: TGTGCCAGCAGCTCCCTCGGACAGCCCAATCAGCCCCAGCATTTT. Translation gives CASSSLGQPNQPQHF.

The chain joins TRBV27 to TRBJ2-6, with D hard to call. Trimming left V 4 bases short and J 3 bases short, with 10 bases between. The V gene's germline CDR1 is MNHEY and CDR2 SMNVEV (reference sequence). This CDR3 has 15 amino acids. CDR3 in amino acids: CASSSSGSGANVLTF. The CDR3 bases are TGTGCCAGCAGTTCCTCGGGTAGTGGGGCCAACGTCCTGACTTTC.

The sample holds one count of this clone. The V call is TRBV11-2, the J call TRBJ2-1; 8 bases align to TRBD2. Germline V gene data show CDR1 as SGHAT and CDR2 as FQNNGV. With V trimmed by 1 base and J by 5 bases, 1 base remained unmatched. This CDR3 contains 14 residues. The CDR3 sequence: CASSLAGGHNEQFF. DNA for the CDR3: TGTGCCAGCAGCTTAGCGGGAGGGCACAATGAGCAGTTCTTC.